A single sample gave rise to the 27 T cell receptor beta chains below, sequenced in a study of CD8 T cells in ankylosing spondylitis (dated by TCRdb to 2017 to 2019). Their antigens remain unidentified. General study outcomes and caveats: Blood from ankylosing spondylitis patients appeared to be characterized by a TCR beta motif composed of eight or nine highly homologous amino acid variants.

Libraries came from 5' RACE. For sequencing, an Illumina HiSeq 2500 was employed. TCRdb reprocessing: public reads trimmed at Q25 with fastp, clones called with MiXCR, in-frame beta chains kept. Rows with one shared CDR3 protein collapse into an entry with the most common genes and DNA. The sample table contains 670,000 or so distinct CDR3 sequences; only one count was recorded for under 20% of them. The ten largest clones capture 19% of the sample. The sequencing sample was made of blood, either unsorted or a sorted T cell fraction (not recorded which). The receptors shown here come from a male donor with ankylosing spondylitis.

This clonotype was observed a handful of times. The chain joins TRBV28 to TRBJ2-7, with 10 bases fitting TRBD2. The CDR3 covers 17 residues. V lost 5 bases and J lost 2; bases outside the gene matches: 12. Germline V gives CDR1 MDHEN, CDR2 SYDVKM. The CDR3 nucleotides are TGTGCCAGCAGTCTCGTTATAGCGGGAGGTCGCGCCTACGAGCAGTACTTC. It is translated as CASSLVIAGGRAYEQYF.

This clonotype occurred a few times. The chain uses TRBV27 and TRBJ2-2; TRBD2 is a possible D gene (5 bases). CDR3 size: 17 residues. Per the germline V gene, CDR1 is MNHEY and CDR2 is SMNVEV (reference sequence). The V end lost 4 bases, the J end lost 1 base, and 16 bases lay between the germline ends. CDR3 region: CASSSYTRAGNTGELFF. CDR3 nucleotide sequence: TGTGCCAGCAGTTCTTATACGAGGGCGGGGAACACCGGGGAGCTGTTTTTT.

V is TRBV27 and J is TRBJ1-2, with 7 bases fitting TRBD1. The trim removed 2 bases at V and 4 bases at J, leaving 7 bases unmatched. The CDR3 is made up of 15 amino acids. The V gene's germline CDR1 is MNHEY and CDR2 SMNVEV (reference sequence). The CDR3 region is CASSLIQGNPYGYTF. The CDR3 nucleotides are TGTGCCAGCAGTTTAATACAGGGGAACCCCTATGGCTACACCTTC.

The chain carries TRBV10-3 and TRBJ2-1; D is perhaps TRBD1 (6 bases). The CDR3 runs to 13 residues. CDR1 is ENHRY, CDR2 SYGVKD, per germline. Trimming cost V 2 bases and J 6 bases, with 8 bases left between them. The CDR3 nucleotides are TGTGCCATCAGTGAGACAGGGCCCAATGAGCAGTTCTTC. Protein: CAISETGPNEQFF.

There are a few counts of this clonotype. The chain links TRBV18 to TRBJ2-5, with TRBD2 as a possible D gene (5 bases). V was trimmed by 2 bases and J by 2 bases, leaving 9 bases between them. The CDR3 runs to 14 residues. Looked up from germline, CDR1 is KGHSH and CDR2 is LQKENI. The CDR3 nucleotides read TGTGCCAGCTCACCAATGGGAGCTCAAGAGACCCAGTACTTC. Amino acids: CASSPMGAQETQYF. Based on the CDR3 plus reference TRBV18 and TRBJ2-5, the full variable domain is NAGVMQNPRHLVRRRGQEARLRCSPMKGHSHVYWYRQLPEEGLKFMVYLQKENIIDESGMPKERFSAEFPKEGPSILRIQQVVRGDSAAYFCASSPMGAQETQYFGPGTRLLVL.

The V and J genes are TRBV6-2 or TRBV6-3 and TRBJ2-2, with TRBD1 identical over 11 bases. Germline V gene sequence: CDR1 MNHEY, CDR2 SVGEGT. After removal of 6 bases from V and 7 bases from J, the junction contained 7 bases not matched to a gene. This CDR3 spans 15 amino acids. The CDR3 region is CASRRGQGAYGELFF. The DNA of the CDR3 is TGTGCCAGCAGACGCGGACAGGGGGCGTACGGGGAGCTGTTTTTT.

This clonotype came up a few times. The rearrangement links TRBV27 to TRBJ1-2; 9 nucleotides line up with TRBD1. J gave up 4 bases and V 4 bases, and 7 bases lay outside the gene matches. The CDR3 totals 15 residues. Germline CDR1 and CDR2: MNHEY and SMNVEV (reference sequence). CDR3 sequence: CASSYTLDRGYGYTF. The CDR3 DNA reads TGTGCCAGCAGTTACACCCTGGACAGGGGCTATGGCTACACCTTC.

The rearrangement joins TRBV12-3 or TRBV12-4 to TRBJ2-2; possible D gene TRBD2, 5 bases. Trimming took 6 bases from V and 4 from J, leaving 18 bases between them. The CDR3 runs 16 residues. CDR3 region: CASRPVGLAGTGELFF. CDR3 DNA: TGTGCCAGCAGGCCCGTTGGTCTAGCCGGCACCGGGGAGCTGTTTTTT.

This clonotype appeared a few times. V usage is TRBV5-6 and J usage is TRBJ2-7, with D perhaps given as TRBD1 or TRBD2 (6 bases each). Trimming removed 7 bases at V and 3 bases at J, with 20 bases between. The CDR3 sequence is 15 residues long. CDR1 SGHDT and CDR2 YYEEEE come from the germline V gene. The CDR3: CASALGGLANYEQYF. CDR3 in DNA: TGTGCCAGCGCCCTAGGGGGGCTAGCGAACTACGAGCAGTACTTC.

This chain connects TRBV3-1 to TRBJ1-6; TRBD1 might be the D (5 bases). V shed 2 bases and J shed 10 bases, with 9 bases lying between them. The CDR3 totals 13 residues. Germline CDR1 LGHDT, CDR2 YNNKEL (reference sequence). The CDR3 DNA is TGTGCCAGCAGCCAAAAGGGGATCTCACCCCTCCACTTT. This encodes CASSQKGISPLHF.

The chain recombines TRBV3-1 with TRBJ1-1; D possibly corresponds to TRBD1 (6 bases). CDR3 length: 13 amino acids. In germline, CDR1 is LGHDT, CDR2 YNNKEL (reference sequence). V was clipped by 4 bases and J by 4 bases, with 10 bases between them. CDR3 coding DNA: TGTGCCAGCAGCCGTACAGGGACCACTGAAGCTTTCTTT. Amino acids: CASSRTGTTEAFF.

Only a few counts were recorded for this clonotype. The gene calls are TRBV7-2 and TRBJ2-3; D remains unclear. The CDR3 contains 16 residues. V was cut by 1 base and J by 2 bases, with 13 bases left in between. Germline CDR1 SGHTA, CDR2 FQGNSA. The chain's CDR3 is CASSLVAAEPTDTQYF. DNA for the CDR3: TGTGCCAGCAGCTTAGTCGCAGCCGAGCCCACAGATACGCAGTATTTT. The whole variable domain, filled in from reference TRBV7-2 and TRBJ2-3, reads GAGVSQSPSNKVTEKGKDVELRCDPISGHTALYWYRQSLGQGLEFLIYFQGNSAPDKSGLPSDRFSAERTGGSVSTLTIQRTQQEDSAVYLCASSLVAAEPTDTQYFGPGTRLTVL.

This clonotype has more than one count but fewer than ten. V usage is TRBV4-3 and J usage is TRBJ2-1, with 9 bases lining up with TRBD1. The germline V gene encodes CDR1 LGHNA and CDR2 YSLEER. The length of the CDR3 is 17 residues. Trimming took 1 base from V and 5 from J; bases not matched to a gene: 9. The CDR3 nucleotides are TGCGCCAGCAGCCAAGCCTGGGACAGGGATTTCGACAATGAGCAGTTCTTC. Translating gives CASSQAWDRDFDNEQFF.

This CDR3 is CASSLGGARKSTDTQYF. The CDR3, as DNA: TGTGCCAGCAGCTTAGGAGGGGCGCGGAAGAGTACAGATACGCAGTATTTT. This sequence joins TRBV7-9 and TRBJ2-3; D may match TRBD1 or TRBD2 (5 bases each). The CDR3 loop spans 17 amino acids. With 1 base removed from V and 3 bases from J, the gap between germline ends came to 17 bases. Germline CDR1 SEHNR, CDR2 FQNEAQ (reference sequence). The full variable domain, its missing parts supplied by reference TRBV7-9 and TRBJ2-3, is DTGVSQNPRHKITKRGQNVTFRCDPISEHNRLYWYRQTLGQGPEFLTYFQNEAQLEKSRLLSDRFSAERPKGSFSTLEIQRTEQGDSAMYLCASSLGGARKSTDTQYFGPGTRLTVL.

CDR3 sequence (DNA): TGTGCCAGCAGTTTATCGGCGGGGGTCTACGAGCAGTACTTC. As protein: CASSLSAGVYEQYF. The chain combines TRBV27 with TRBJ2-7; TRBD2 aligns across 7 bases. The CDR3 is 14 residues long. Germline-derived CDR1 and CDR2 are MNHEY and SMNVEV (reference sequence). J lost 3 bases, V lost 0 bases, and 2 bases had no gene match.

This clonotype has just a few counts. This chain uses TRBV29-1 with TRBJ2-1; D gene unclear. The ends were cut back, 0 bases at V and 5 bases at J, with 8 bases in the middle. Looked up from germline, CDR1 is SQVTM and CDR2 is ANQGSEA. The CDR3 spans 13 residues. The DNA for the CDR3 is TGCAGCGTTGAAGATTTGGAGAACAATGAGCAGTTCTTC. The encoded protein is CSVEDLENNEQFF.

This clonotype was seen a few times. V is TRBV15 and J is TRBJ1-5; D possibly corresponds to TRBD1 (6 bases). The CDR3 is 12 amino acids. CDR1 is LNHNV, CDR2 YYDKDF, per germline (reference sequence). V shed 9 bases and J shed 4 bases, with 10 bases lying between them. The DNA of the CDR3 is TGTGCCACTTCTACAGGGAATCAGCCCCAGCATTTT. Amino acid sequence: CATSTGNQPQHF.

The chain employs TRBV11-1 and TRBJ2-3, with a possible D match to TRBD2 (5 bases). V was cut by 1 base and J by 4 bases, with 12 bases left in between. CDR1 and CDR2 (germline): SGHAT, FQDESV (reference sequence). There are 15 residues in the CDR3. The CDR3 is CASSLVGGRADTQYF. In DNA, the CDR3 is TGTGCCAGCAGCTTAGTGGGCGGGCGTGCAGATACGCAGTATTTT.

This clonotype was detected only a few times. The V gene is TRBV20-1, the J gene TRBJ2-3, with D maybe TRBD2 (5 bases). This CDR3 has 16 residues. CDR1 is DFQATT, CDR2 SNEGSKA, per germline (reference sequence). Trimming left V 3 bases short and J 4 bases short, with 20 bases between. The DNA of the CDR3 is TGCAGTGCTAGGAGTCTCGAGGGTAGTGGGGCAGATACGCAGTATTTT. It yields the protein CSARSLEGSGADTQYF.

DNA of the CDR3: TGTGCCAGCAGTCCCCGACAGGGGGCTAATGAAAAACTGTTTTTT. Its protein is CASSPRQGANEKLFF. J is TRBJ1-4 and V is TRBV27, with 9 bases aligning to TRBD1. The ends lost 5 bases at V and 3 bases at J; junction bases unmatched: 4. The CDR3 is made up of 15 amino acids. The germline V gene has CDR1 MNHEY and CDR2 SMNVEV (reference sequence). Supplemented by reference TRBV27 and TRBJ1-4, the full variable domain reads EAQVTQNPRYLITVTGKKLTVTCSQNMNHEYMSWYRQDPGLGLRQIYYSMNVEVTDKGDVPEGYKVSRKEKRNFPLILESPSPNQTSLYFCASSPRQGANEKLFFGSGTQLSVL.

The CDR3 reads CASSLSPTSYEQYF. The CDR3 bases are TGTGCCAGCAGCTTATCCCCGACTAGTTACGAGCAGTACTTC. This chain connects TRBV7-2 to TRBJ2-7, with D perhaps matching TRBD2 (6 bases). This CDR3 is 14 amino acids long. V was trimmed by 2 bases and J by 4 bases, leaving 12 bases between them. The germline gives CDR1 SGHTA, CDR2 FQGNSA. Together with reference TRBV7-2 and TRBJ2-7, the CDR3 gives the full variable domain: GAGVSQSPSNKVTEKGKDVELRCDPISGHTALYWYRQSLGQGLEFLIYFQGNSAPDKSGLPSDRFSAERTGGSVSTLTIQRTQQEDSAVYLCASSLSPTSYEQYFGPGTRLTVT.

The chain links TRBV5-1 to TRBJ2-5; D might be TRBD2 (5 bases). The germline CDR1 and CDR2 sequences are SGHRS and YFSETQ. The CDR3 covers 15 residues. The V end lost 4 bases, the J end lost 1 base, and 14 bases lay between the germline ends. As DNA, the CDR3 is TGCGCCAGCAGCCCCCTCCGAGGGTCCCAAGAGACCCAGTACTTC. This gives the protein CASSPLRGSQETQYF.

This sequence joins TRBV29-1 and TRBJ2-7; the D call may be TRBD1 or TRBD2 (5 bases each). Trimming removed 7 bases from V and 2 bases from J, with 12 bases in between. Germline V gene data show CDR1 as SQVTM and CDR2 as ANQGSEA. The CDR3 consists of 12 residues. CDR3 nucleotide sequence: TGCAGCGCTGGGACGGCTCCCTACGAGCAGTACTTC. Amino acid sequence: CSAGTAPYEQYF.

The DNA of the CDR3 is TGTGCCAGCAGCGGGCATGGGGGAGGGCCCTCCGATACGCAGTATTTT. Protein sequence: CASSGHGGGPSDTQYF. The V call is TRBV2, the J call TRBJ2-3, with TRBD2 identical over 7 bases. Trimming at V came to 6 bases and at J to 6 bases, leaving 15 bases not matched to a gene. Germline-derived CDR1 and CDR2 are SNHLY and FYNNEI. The CDR3 has 16 amino acids.

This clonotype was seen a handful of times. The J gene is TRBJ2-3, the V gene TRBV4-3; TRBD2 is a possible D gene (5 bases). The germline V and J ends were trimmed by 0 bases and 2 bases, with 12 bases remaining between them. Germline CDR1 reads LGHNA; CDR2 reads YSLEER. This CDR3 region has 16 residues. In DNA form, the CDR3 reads TGCGCCAGCAGCCAAGATCGGGTGGGAGCCACAGATACGCAGTATTTT. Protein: CASSQDRVGATDTQYF.

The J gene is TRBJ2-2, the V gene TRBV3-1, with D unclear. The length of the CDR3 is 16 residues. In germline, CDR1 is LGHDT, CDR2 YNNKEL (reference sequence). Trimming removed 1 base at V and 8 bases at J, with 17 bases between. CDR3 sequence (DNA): TGTGCCAGCAGCCAAGCGCGACCCTTTATTGCAGGGGAGCTGTTTTTT. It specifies CASSQARPFIAGELFF.

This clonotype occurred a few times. CDR3: CASRSLAGVQETQYF. The CDR3 nucleotides are TGCGCCAGCAGGTCACTAGCGGGGGTGCAAGAGACCCAGTACTTC. This chain joins TRBV10-2 and TRBJ2-5; TRBD2 agrees at 11 bases. Germline V gene lookup returns CDR1 WSHSY and CDR2 SAAADI. The CDR3 is 15 residues long. V gave up 6 bases and J gave up 2 bases; unmatched junction bases: 5.